The entry below describes one TCR beta chain. What antigen it recognizes has not been identified. Nothing much larger sits one base from this clone, and base qualities are not available. The record originates from a study of T cells in Graves' hyperthyroidism and ophthalmopathy (dated by TCRdb to the late 2010s). Turning to the overall study: Peripheral blood was sampled at the time of initial diagnosis, prior to any treatment. A discovery cohort of about 100 patients, approximately 45 with Graves' ophthalmopathy and about 58 with stable Graves' hyperthyroidism, was used to find distinguishing TCR V-J signatures. For training and testing, the 100 or so patients in the discovery cohort were randomly divided in a 7:3 ratio. The paper reports TCR Vbeta CDR3 sequencing of fewer than 150 peripheral blood samples: around 45 ophthalmopathy, over 70 hyperthyroidism and approximately 17 progressor patients. Following sampling, methimazole starting at 30 mg daily was given to hyperthyroidism patients, and high-dose intravenous methylprednisolone was given to ophthalmopathy patients. An independent validation cohort of fewer than 20 hyperthyroidism patients and over 15 patients who later progressed to ophthalmopathy tested prospective prediction of ophthalmopathy. The study also compared thyroid tissue and blood T-cell repertoires from about 6 Graves' hyperthyroidism patients. Broader findings and caveats from the paper: In validation, the model predicted progression to ophthalmopathy a median of about 5.9 months before onset, with about 67% sensitivity and 72.22% specificity. A 13 V-J signature model separated ophthalmopathy from stable hyperthyroidism, with about 90% sensitivity and 81% to 82% specificity in cross-validation and 80%/75% in testing. Sample size was not statistically predetermined, and investigators were not blinded to group allocation. Blood samples also contained most of the expanded thyroid clonotypes (frequency above 0.001), which suggests that blood repertoires may reflect thyroid immune responses.

Ophthalmopathy patients had moderately to severely active disease, Clinical Activity Score of at least 3, NOSPECS grade of at least 4, and duration under 3 months. The study excluded patients with uncontrolled infections, other autoimmune diseases, pregnancy or lactation. Diagnoses were established on the basis of clinical symptoms, serum thyroxine and TRAb, thyroid ultrasound, and orbital computed tomography. PBMCs were separated from over 9 ml of fresh peripheral blood using Ficoll-Paque density gradient centrifugation. Total RNA was extracted with Trizol reagent, and quality was checked on an Agilent 2100 Bioanalyzer. From V the trimming removes 0 bases and from J it removes 10 bases, while the gene matches leave 17 bases of the junction unaccounted for. CDR1 is given as SGDLS and CDR2 as YYNGEE, both from the germline V gene. CDR3 length: 19 amino acids, cysteine to phenylalanine. Only the CDR3 region is kept as DNA, spanning 57 bases read in frame from base 1.

The TCR beta CDR3 regions were amplified from RNA transcripts. A first-round RT-PCR of the TCR CDR3 used the HTBI primer set with the Qiagen OneStep RT-PCR kit. The libraries were constructed in a second round of multiplex PCR and then size-selected and purified. Sequencing of the libraries was done on an Illumina HiSeq2000 using paired-end 100 bp reads. The authors' pipeline ran thus. Raw data were processed with SOAPnuke, discarding reads with adapters, uncalled bases, mean Phred below 15, or no exact constant-primer or identifier match. COPE v1.2.5 was used to merge high-quality paired reads, and clonotypes were defined as unique nucleotide sequences. Clonotypes were aligned to IMGT TRBV, TRBD and TRBJ reference segments using MiTCR v1.1. Analysis was restricted to V-J combinations with a frequency above 0.0001, which covered approximately 99% of repertoires. A TCS score was defined as the ratio between F50 (clonal expansion) and ExV (chaos), using BLOSUM62-based TCRdist between CDR3 peptides within each V-J. Welch's t-statistics and random forest reduced fewer than 550 V-J features to roughly 13, which were used in a naive Bayes classifier (R e1071). In-frame beta chains were kept once TCRdb had trimmed the public reads at Q25 with fastp and called clones with MiXCR. For every CDR3 protein sequence, its rows merge into one entry that carries the most common genes and DNA. The V and J calls were determined by TCRdb, not by the authors. This sample holds nearly 600,000 distinct CDR3 sequences; around 14% were observed only once. 7% to 9% of the sample comes from the top ten.

This sequence was found in a woman younger than 30 with Graves' ophthalmopathy. Sequencing was carried out using blood. Recombination joined TRBV9 with TRBJ2-1, with 12 junctional bases fitting TRBD2. Here is the DNA: TGTGCCAGCAGCGTAGCTCCGAAGCTAGCGGGAGGGCCGCTCGACGAGCAGTTCTTC. Translated, this is CASSVAPKLAGGPLDEQFF.